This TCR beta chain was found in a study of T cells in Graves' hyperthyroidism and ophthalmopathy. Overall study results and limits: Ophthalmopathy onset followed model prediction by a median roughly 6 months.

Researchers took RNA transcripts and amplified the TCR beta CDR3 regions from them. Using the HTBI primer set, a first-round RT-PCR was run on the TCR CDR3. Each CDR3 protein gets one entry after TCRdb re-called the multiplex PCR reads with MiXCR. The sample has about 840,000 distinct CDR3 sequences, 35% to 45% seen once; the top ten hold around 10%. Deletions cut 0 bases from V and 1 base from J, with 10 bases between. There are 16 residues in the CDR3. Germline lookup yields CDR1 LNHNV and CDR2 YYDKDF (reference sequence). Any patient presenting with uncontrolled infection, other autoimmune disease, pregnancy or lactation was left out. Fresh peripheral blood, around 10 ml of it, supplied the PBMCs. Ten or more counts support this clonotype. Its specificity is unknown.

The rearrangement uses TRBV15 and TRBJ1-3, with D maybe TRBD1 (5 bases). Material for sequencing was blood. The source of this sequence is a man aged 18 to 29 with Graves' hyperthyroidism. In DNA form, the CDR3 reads TGTGCCACCAGCAGAGATCTGGCAGGGTCTGGAAACACCATATATTTT. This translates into CATSRDLAGSGNTIYF.